Listed below are T cell receptor beta chains from one sample, sequenced in a study of T cell responses to AZD1222 COVID-19 vaccine. Sequencing used immunoSEQ multiplex PCR; TCRdb keeps in-frame clones, though not all of them. This table holds 150,000 to 200,000 clones, about 90% found once. The sample in question was peripheral blood, obtained 28 days after the second AZD1222 dose. These TCRs come from an adult who received the AZD1222 COVID-19 vaccine. Each CDR3 is given with its conserved first and last residue. The D gene is left open where the match is weak. Not all rows give a size; the values are once, few, many and, for expanded clones, a class.

D	J	length	V	size	CDR3	DNA
-	TRBJ1-6	16	TRBV7-2	-	CASSLGRGIYNSPLHF	TGTGCCAGCAGCTTAGGGAGAGGGATTTATAATTCACCCCTCCACTTT
-	TRBJ1-2	12	TRBV7-2	-	CASSLGSLGYTF	TGTGCCAGCAGCTTAGGGAGCCTTGGGTACACCTTC
-	TRBJ2-1	15	TRBV29-1	-	CSVDPIAGGADEQFF	TGCAGCGTTGACCCCATCGCAGGGGGGGCCGATGAGCAGTTCTTC
-	TRBJ1-6	12	TRBV27	once	CASSLGNSPLHF	TGTGCCAGCAGTTTAGGCAATTCACCCCTCCACTTT
TRBD2	TRBJ2-1	16	TRBV14	-	CASSRSTSGGSNEQFF	TGTGCCAGCAGCCGGTCGACTAGCGGGGGGTCTAATGAGCAGTTCTTC
-	TRBJ2-7	12	TRBV6-5	-	CASSYRFGEQYF	TGTGCCAGCAGTTACAGGTTCGGGGAGCAGTACTTC
-	TRBJ2-7	14	TRBV7-7	-	CASSLVSGGGEQYF	TGTGCCAGCAGCTTAGTTTCGGGGGGCGGGGAGCAGTACTTC
-	TRBJ2-7	15	TRBV7-8	-	CASSLGMVPSYEQYF	TGTGCCAGCAGCTTAGGCATGGTCCCCTCCTACGAGCAGTACTTC
TRBD1	TRBJ2-2	17	TRBV5-8	few	CASSLAYGTGNTGELFF	TGTGCCAGCAGCTTGGCCTACGGGACAGGCAACACCGGGGAGCTGTTTTTT
-	TRBJ2-3	15	TRBV10-1	-	CASSENREGKDTQYF	TGCGCCAGCAGTGAGAACAGGGAAGGTAAAGATACGCAGTATTTT
-	TRBJ1-1	12	TRBV7-9	-	CASSPNGGGAFF	TGTGCCAGCAGCCCAAATGGGGGCGGGGCTTTCTTT
-	TRBJ1-5	14	TRBV10-1	-	CASSEGGPGQPQHF	TGCGCCAGCAGTGAGGGGGGGCCGGGTCAGCCCCAGCATTTT
-	TRBJ1-1	15	TRBV6-6	-	CASSYTVLANTEAFF	TGTGCCAGCAGTTACACGGTATTGGCGAACACTGAAGCTTTCTTT
-	TRBJ1-3	15	TRBV29-1	-	CSVDSRGTSGNTIYF	TGCAGCGTTGACTCCAGGGGCACCTCTGGAAACACCATATATTTT
-	TRBJ1-2	14	TRBV2	-	CASSEQGPTYGYTF	TGTGCCAGCAGTGAACAGGGACCCACCTATGGCTACACCTTC
-	TRBJ1-1	15	TRBV5-6	-	CASSIAGSMNTEAFF	TGTGCCAGCAGCATTGCCGGCAGCATGAACACTGAAGCTTTCTTT
-	TRBJ1-4	15	TRBV4-2	-	CASSQRPGHLEKLFF	TGTGCCAGCAGCCAACGACCGGGACACCTAGAAAAACTGTTTTTT
-	TRBJ1-2	12	TRBV12-3/TRBV12-4	-	CASSERGYGYTF	TGTGCCAGCAGTGAACGGGGGTATGGCTACACCTTC
-	TRBJ2-7	13	TRBV6-5	-	CASRPDSLVEQYF	TGTGCCAGCAGACCGGACTCCCTCGTCGAGCAGTACTTC
-	TRBJ1-6	13	TRBV5-1	-	CASSLGGQSPLHF	TGCGCCAGCAGCTTGGGTGGTCAGTCACCCCTCCACTTT
-	TRBJ1-1	11	TRBV11-2	-	CASSWGAEAFF	TGTGCCAGCAGCTGGGGCGCTGAAGCTTTCTTT
TRBD1	TRBJ1-5	15	TRBV7-3	-	CASILGTGYYQPQHF	TGTGCCAGCATCCTCGGGACAGGGTATTATCAGCCCCAGCATTTT
-	TRBJ2-1	13	TRBV5-8	-	CASSLELNNEQFF	TGTGCCAGCAGCTTAGAGTTAAACAATGAGCAGTTCTTC
-	TRBJ2-1	14	TRBV21-1	-	CASLEGLIYNEQFF	TGTGCCAGCCTGGAGGGGCTAATCTACAATGAGCAGTTCTTC
-	TRBJ1-1	13	TRBV6-5	-	CASSYSEAVTAFF	TGTGCCAGCAGTTACTCAGAGGCAGTTACGGCTTTCTTT
-	TRBJ1-2	13	TRBV6-2/TRBV6-3	once	CASSSGPIYGYTF	TGTGCCAGCAGTTCAGGGCCAATCTATGGCTACACCTTC
-	TRBJ2-3	15	TRBV15	-	CATSFYGPGSDTQYF	TGTGCCACCAGCTTCTACGGACCCGGATCGGATACGCAGTATTTT
TRBD2	TRBJ2-1	13	TRBV11-3	-	CASSLAGGNEQFF	TGTGCCAGCAGCTTAGCGGGGGGAAATGAGCAGTTCTTC
TRBD2	TRBJ2-1	17	TRBV6-4	-	CASSDSAGVSSYNEQFF	TGTGCCAGCAGTGACTCGGCGGGGGTGAGCTCCTACAATGAGCAGTTCTTC
-	TRBJ1-5	14	TRBV27	-	CASSLSNYNQPQHF	TGTGCCAGCAGTTTATCTAACTACAATCAGCCCCAGCATTTT
TRBD1	TRBJ2-7	14	TRBV12-5	-	CASARTGSSYEQYF	TGTGCTAGTGCCCGGACAGGGAGCTCCTACGAGCAGTACTTC
-	TRBJ1-3	14	TRBV5-5	few	CASSSLSSGNTIYF	TGTGCCAGCAGCTCTTTGAGCTCTGGAAACACCATATATTTT
TRBD1	TRBJ1-2	17	TRBV13	-	CASSFVTGSASPYGYTF	TGTGCCAGCAGCTTTGTGACAGGGAGTGCCTCTCCATATGGCTACACCTTC
-	TRBJ1-1	14	TRBV2	-	CASTAEGGNTEAFF	TGTGCCAGCACCGCCGAGGGGGGGAACACTGAAGCTTTCTTT
-	TRBJ2-7	15	TRBV4-1	-	CASSQDPRSSYEQYF	TGCGCCAGCAGCCAAGACCCAAGGAGCTCCTACGAGCAGTACTTC
-	TRBJ1-1	13	TRBV12-3/TRBV12-4	-	CASSRTGNTEAFF	TGTGCCAGCAGTAGGACGGGGAACACTGAAGCTTTCTTT
-	TRBJ2-1	13	TRBV11-3	-	CASSLASPNEQFF	TGTGCCAGCAGCCTAGCCAGTCCCAATGAGCAGTTCTTC
TRBD1	TRBJ2-7	15	TRBV28	-	CASSLGQVSNYEQYF	TGTGCCAGCAGTTTAGGACAGGTCTCCAACTACGAGCAGTACTTC
-	TRBJ1-6	13	TRBV6-5	-	CASSYSSESPLHF	TGTGCCAGCAGTTACTCGTCAGAATCACCCCTCCACTTT
-	TRBJ2-5	14	TRBV7-2	once	CASSLGGYQETQYF	TGTGCCAGCAGCTTAGGAGGATACCAAGAGACCCAGTACTTC
-	TRBJ1-5	13	TRBV30	few	CAWSTEAGQPQHF	TGTGCCTGGAGCACAGAGGCGGGTCAGCCCCAGCATTTT
-	TRBJ1-3	15	TRBV18	-	CASSPGSLSGNTIYF	TGTGCCAGCTCACCTGGGAGCCTCTCTGGAAACACCATATATTTT